Listed here are 11 T cell receptor beta chains from one sample, sequenced in a study of spatial heterogeneity in lung cancer. Regarding time point: blood at routine non-recurrence follow-up after resection. Via MiXCR, TCRdb re-called the 5' RACE reads, giving one row per CDR3 protein. Of 25,000 to 35,000 distinct CDR3 sequences in the sample, roughly 5.4% were seen once. Sample: PBMCs, taken at follow-up. The receptors shown here come from a female donor with early-stage non-small cell lung cancer.

In its sample, this clonotype was seen many times. The chain joins TRBV28 to TRBJ2-1; 9 bases line up with TRBD2. V shed 3 bases, J shed 8 bases, and the junction held 8 bases outside the gene matches. The CDR3 is 15 residues long. Germline CDR1 reads MDHEN; CDR2 reads SYDVKM. The CDR3 DNA follows: TGTGCCAGCAGTTTGTGGGCGGGAGGGCCTGATGAGCAGTTCTTC. Translating gives CASSLWAGGPDEQFF.

The sample holds many counts of this clonotype. The chain links TRBV28 to TRBJ1-6; 10 bases are shared with TRBD1. The CDR3 has 15 amino acids. The germline gives CDR1 MDHEN, CDR2 SYDVKM. V was pared by 2 bases and J by 10 bases, with 5 bases of the junction left unmatched. Written as DNA, the CDR3 is TGTGCCAGCAGTTTAGCGACAGGGGGCCTGTCACCCCTCCACTTT. Residues: CASSLATGGLSPLHF.

The V call is TRBV24-1, the J call TRBJ2-2; D uncertain. The germline V gene encodes CDR1 KGHDR and CDR2 SFDVKD. This CDR3 spans 19 amino acids. Trimming cost V 3 bases and J 4 bases, with 23 bases left between them. Here the CDR3 reads CATSDPGSVNPWGTGELFF. The CDR3 bases are TGTGCCACCAGTGATCCGGGCTCCGTAAATCCGTGGGGCACCGGGGAGCTGTTTTTT.

This clonotype was detected ten times or more. V and J are TRBV3-1 and TRBJ1-1; tentatively, D is TRBD1 (5 bases). V shed 4 bases and J shed 5 bases, with 14 bases lying between them. The CDR3 length is 14 residues. Germline V gene data show CDR1 as LGHDT and CDR2 as YNNKEL (reference sequence). The CDR3 is CASSPDTGGTEAFF. CDR3 bases: TGTGCCAGCAGCCCCGACACCGGGGGGACTGAAGCTTTCTTT.

By sample fraction, this clonotype is medium-sized. V gene TRBV7-2 combines with J gene TRBJ2-5; 11 bases map to TRBD2. CDR1 and CDR2 from the germline V gene are SGHTA and FQGNSA. Unmatched junction bases numbered 8, after V lost 3 bases and J lost 2 bases. The CDR3 is made up of 17 amino acids. The CDR3 nucleotides are TGTGCCAGCAGCTTGGGGACTAGCGGTTACCAACAAGAGACCCAGTACTTC. As protein: CASSLGTSGYQQETQYF.

This clonotype appeared many times. The chain carries TRBV6-5 and TRBJ1-2; no firm D call. The CDR3 contains 13 residues. The V gene lost 0 bases and the J gene lost 7 bases, with 9 bases spanning the gap. Germline CDR1 and CDR2: MNHEY and SVGAGI. CDR3 nucleotides: TGTGCCAGCAGTTACTCGATCGAGAGTGGCTACACCTTC. It translates to CASSYSIESGYTF.

The CDR3 DNA reads as TGTGCCAGCTCACCGAGGGGCTTATCCTACGAGCAGTACTTC. This encodes CASSPRGLSYEQYF. The chain combines TRBV18 with TRBJ2-7, with D possibly called TRBD1 or TRBD2 (5 bases each). The CDR3 contains 14 residues. Trimming left V 3 bases short and J 1 base short, with 10 bases between. CDR1 and CDR2 from the germline V gene are KGHSH and LQKENI.

The J gene is TRBJ2-7, the V gene TRBV2; 7 positions match TRBD2. With V trimmed by 3 bases and J by 3 bases, 8 bases remained unmatched. Germline lookup yields CDR1 SNHLY and CDR2 FYNNEI. This CDR3 contains 15 residues. Written as DNA, the CDR3 is TGTGCCAGCAGTGAGGGACTACCGGGTCACTACGAGCAGTACTTC. Protein: CASSEGLPGHYEQYF.

This clonotype has ten or more counts. The chain employs TRBV5-1 and TRBJ2-3; D is possibly TRBD2 (6 bases). The CDR3 length is 15 residues. The V and J ends lost 1 base and 1 base respectively, with 10 bases between them. Germline V gene data show CDR1 as SGHRS and CDR2 as YFSETQ. CDR3 residues: CASSLRGGGTDTQYF. DNA of the CDR3: TGCGCCAGCAGCTTGCGCGGAGGGGGCACAGATACGCAGTATTTT.

This clonotype was detected many times. V usage is TRBV5-1 and J usage is TRBJ2-3; possibly TRBD2 for D (5 bases). Germline lookup yields CDR1 SGHRS and CDR2 YFSETQ. Trimming pared 4 bases from V and 1 base from J, leaving 13 bases between. This CDR3 comprises 15 residues. CDR3 DNA: TGCGCCAGCAGCCGGGGTCAGAAGGGCACAGATACGCAGTATTTT. It codes for CASSRGQKGTDTQYF.

V and J are TRBV20-1 and TRBJ1-1, with 11 bases matching TRBD1. V shed 6 bases and J 8 bases; nucleotides not matched to a gene: 8. The CDR3 loop spans 13 amino acids. The germline CDR1 and CDR2 sequences are DFQATT and SNEGSKA (reference sequence). In nucleotides, the CDR3 is TGCAGTGCGGGCGGACAGGGGGCGCAGGAAGCTTTCTTT. Translation gives CSAGGQGAQEAFF.